Listed below are T cell receptor beta chains from one sample, sequenced in a study of PD-L1 blockade in urothelial cancer. TCRdb keeps only in-frame clones here, not all; method: immunoSEQ multiplex PCR. The sample lists 85,000 to 90,000 clones, 90% occurring once. The material sequenced was PBMCs, taken around atezolizumab (anti-PD-L1) treatment. The receptors derive from a man aged 55 to 70 with urothelial cancer. The CDR3 runs from the conserved cysteine through the conserved F or W. Each record gives: D gene, clone size, J gene, V gene, CDR3 DNA, CDR3 protein. D genes are given only for firm matches. The size of a clone is reported for some rows only, either as once, few or many, or as a class for expanded clones.

TRBD1	-	TRBJ2-7	TRBV28	TGTGCCAGCCGAATTTCCAGGGGGCATGGGGGCGAGCAGTACTTC	CASRISRGHGGEQYF
-	-	TRBJ2-7	TRBV29-1	TGCAGCGCTACGTCGGGTAGCTACGAGCAGTACTTC	CSATSGSYEQYF
TRBD1	-	TRBJ2-5	TRBV7-8	TGTGCCAGCAGCTCGCAGGGGGTCCAAGAGACCCAGTACTTC	CASSSQGVQETQYF
-	-	TRBJ2-5	TRBV9	TGTGCCAGCAGCGTAGCTACATCAGGGGCCCTCCAAGAGACCCAGTACTTC	CASSVATSGALQETQYF
TRBD2	-	TRBJ2-1	TRBV18	TGTGCCAGCTCCCCTAAACAGACTAGCGGGGCTTACAATGAGCAGTTCTTC	CASSPKQTSGAYNEQFF
-	-	TRBJ2-5	TRBV2	TGTGCCAGCAGTGAAGGAGCGGGTGGAGAGACCCAGTACTTC	CASSEGAGGETQYF
-	-	TRBJ2-2	TRBV21-1	TGTGCCAGCAGCAAAGACAGGAACACCGGGGAGCTGTTTTTT	CASSKDRNTGELFF
TRBD1	-	TRBJ2-7	TRBV19	TGTGCCAGTAGTCTTACAGGGGACGAGCAGTACTTC	CASSLTGDEQYF
TRBD2	-	TRBJ2-1	TRBV5-8	TGTGCCAGCAGCTTGGCCGGACTAGGGGACAATGAGCAGTTCTTC	CASSLAGLGDNEQFF
-	few	TRBJ1-5	TRBV18	TGTGCCAGCTCAGAAAGCGGTCAGCCCCAGCATTTT	CASSESGQPQHF
-	-	TRBJ2-5	TRBV5-4	TGTGCCAGCAGCTTCGCGGGGGAGACCCAGTACTTC	CASSFAGETQYF
-	-	TRBJ1-4	TRBV5-1	TGCGCCAGCAGCTTGGGATCCAGTTTCGAAAAACTGTTTTTT	CASSLGSSFEKLFF
-	-	TRBJ1-6	TRBV12-2	TGTGCAAGTCGCTCGAAGAGGCCCCATTCACCCCTCCACTTT	CASRSKRPHSPLHF
-	once	TRBJ1-6	TRBV5-1	TGCGCCAGCAGCTTACGTCCCCTCGACACGTCTAAAAATTCACCCCTCCACTTT	CASSLRPLDTSKNSPLHF
TRBD1	few	TRBJ1-2	TRBV19	TGTGCCAGTAGTATAGTAGGGACAGGGGACGGCTACACCTTC	CASSIVGTGDGYTF
-	-	TRBJ2-5	TRBV6-1	TGTGCCAGCAGTGTAGGGGCAGGGGCAGAGACCCAGTACTTC	CASSVGAGAETQYF
-	-	TRBJ2-7	TRBV6-1	TGTGCCAGCAGTATTGCGGACTCCTACGAGCAGTACTTC	CASSIADSYEQYF
TRBD1	-	TRBJ2-5	TRBV18	TGTGCCAGCTCACCACGGACAGGGCGCCAAGAGACCCAGTACTTC	CASSPRTGRQETQYF
TRBD2	-	TRBJ2-1	TRBV28	TGTGCCAGCAGTCGAGCGGGATTTTCCTACAATGAGCAGTTCTTC	CASSRAGFSYNEQFF
-	-	TRBJ1-2	TRBV5-4	TGTGCCAGCAAGGACGTCGATTGGGGCCATGGCTACACCTTC	CASKDVDWGHGYTF
-	-	TRBJ2-1	TRBV29-1	TGCAGCGCCTTTCCGGCGCAGGGGGGACACAATGAGCAGTTCTTC	CSAFPAQGGHNEQFF
TRBD2	once	TRBJ2-1	TRBV9	TGTGCCAGCAGCGTAGGTCCGGGGGGGAGCAACAATGAGCAGTTCTTC	CASSVGPGGSNNEQFF
TRBD1	-	TRBJ2-2	TRBV5-1	TGCGCCAGCAGCACCGACAGGGGCGGGGAGCTGTTTTTT	CASSTDRGGELFF
-	-	TRBJ2-3	TRBV7-7	TGTGCCAGCAGCCTTGGACTGAGGGATACGCAGTATTTT	CASSLGLRDTQYF
TRBD1	-	TRBJ2-1	TRBV15	TGTGCCACCAGCAGTAGTGGGACAGGGTACAGTGAGCAGTTCTTC	CATSSSGTGYSEQFF
TRBD2	-	TRBJ2-3	TRBV5-4	TGTGCCAGCAGCTCGGAAGCGGGAGGGTCCCCCGATACGCAGTATTTT	CASSSEAGGSPDTQYF
-	-	TRBJ2-2	TRBV10-2	TGCGCCAGCAGTGCAGTCGCCCCGGGGACCGGGGAGCTGTTTTTT	CASSAVAPGTGELFF